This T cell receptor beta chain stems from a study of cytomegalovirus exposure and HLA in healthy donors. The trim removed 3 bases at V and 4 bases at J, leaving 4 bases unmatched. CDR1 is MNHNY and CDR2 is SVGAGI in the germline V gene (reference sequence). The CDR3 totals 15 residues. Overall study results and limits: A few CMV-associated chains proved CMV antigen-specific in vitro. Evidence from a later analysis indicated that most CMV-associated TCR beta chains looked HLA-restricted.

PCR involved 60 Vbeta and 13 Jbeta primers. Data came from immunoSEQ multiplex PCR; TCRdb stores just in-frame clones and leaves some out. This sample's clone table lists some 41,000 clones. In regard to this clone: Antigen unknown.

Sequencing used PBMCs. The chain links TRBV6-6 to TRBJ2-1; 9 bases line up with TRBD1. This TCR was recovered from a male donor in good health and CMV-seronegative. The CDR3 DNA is TGTGCCAGCAGTTATCCGGGACAGGGATACAATGAGCAGTTCTTC. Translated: CASSYPGQGYNEQFF.